The 10 T cell receptor beta chains in this list originate from one sample, sequenced in a study of cytomegalovirus exposure and HLA in healthy donors. It was with 60 Vbeta and 13 Jbeta primers that the PCR ran. Only in-frame clones appear in the TCRdb table, and some are missing; sequencing was by immunoSEQ multiplex PCR. The sample records approximately 100,000 clones, about 70% being singletons. Sequencing was done on a sample of PBMCs. These receptors all stem from a human donor in good health.

The chain carries TRBV7-8 and TRBJ1-1; perhaps TRBD1 as D (5 bases). The germline gives CDR1 SGHVS, CDR2 FQNEAQ. V gave up 4 bases and J gave up 1 base, with 16 bases separating them. The CDR3 loop spans 16 amino acids. The CDR3 region has the DNA TGTGCCAGCAGCTCCGCGGGGGGGGGAAGGAACACTGAAGCTTTCTTT. Protein sequence: CASSSAGGGRNTEAFF. The whole variable domain, filled in from reference TRBV7-8 and TRBJ1-1, reads GAGVSQSPRYKVAKRGQDVALRCDPISGHVSLFWYQQALGQGPEFLTYFQNEAQLDKSGLPSDRFFAERPEGSVSTLKIQRTQQEDSAVYLCASSSAGGGRNTEAFFGQGTRLTVV.

The genes are TRBV15 and TRBJ2-1; the D gene is possibly TRBD1 (6 bases). Germline loops: CDR1 LNHNV, CDR2 YYDKDF (reference sequence). The CDR3 has 15 residues. V was cut by 0 bases and J by 5 bases, with 11 bases left in between. The CDR3 is CATSRDLGGHNEQFF. In nucleotides, the CDR3 is TGTGCCACCAGCAGAGACCTAGGGGGACACAATGAGCAGTTCTTC.

The J gene is TRBJ2-3, the V gene TRBV28, with a weak D call TRBD2 (5 bases). This CDR3 contains 15 residues. V lost 1 base and J lost 3, with 11 bases in between. In germline, CDR1 is MDHEN, CDR2 SYDVKM. The CDR3 here is CASSLFPGSTDTQYF. Here the CDR3 DNA reads TGTGCCAGCAGTTTATTTCCGGGGTCGACAGATACGCAGTATTTT.

The chain links TRBV6-6 to TRBJ1-5; D might be TRBD1 (6 bases). Between the trimmed V and J ends, which lost 6 bases and 7 bases, there was a span of 16 bases. Germline V gene lookup returns CDR1 MNHNY and CDR2 SVGAGI (reference sequence). The CDR3 is made up of 14 amino acids. CDR3 DNA: TGTGCCAGCAGGAACAGGGAAAACTGGCAGCCCCAGCATTTT. Its translation: CASRNRENWQPQHF.

The chain joins TRBV19 to TRBJ2-5; a weak D match, TRBD1 (5 bases). This CDR3 has 15 amino acids. Germline V gene lookup returns CDR1 LNHDA and CDR2 SQIVND (reference sequence). Trimming stripped 8 bases from V and 1 base from J, with 17 bases between. CDR3 residues: CASAPVIGAQETQYF. CDR3 sequence (DNA): TGTGCCAGTGCTCCTGTAATAGGGGCCCAAGAGACCCAGTACTTC.

The chain recombines TRBV6-1 with TRBJ2-5, with 8 bases fitting TRBD2. The CDR3 spans 14 residues. J lost 1 base, V lost 5 bases, and 3 bases had no gene match. Germline assignment: CDR1 MNHNS and CDR2 SASEGT. This CDR3 is CASSTGGAQETQYF. As DNA, the CDR3 is TGTGCCAGCAGTACGGGGGGGGCCCAAGAGACCCAGTACTTC.

The chain has TRBV5-1 and TRBJ2-7; weak D call: TRBD1 (6 bases). The length of the CDR3 is 14 residues. Per germline, CDR1 SGHRS and CDR2 YFSETQ. The germline V and J ends were trimmed by 4 bases and 1 base, with 12 bases remaining between them. In nucleotides, the CDR3 is TGCGCCAGCAGCGTGGGCAGGGGTTCCTACGAGCAGTACTTC. Protein: CASSVGRGSYEQYF.

The rearrangement links TRBV7-2 to TRBJ2-3; 8 positions match TRBD1. Germline V CDR1 and CDR2: SGHTA, FQGNSA. This CDR3 comprises 15 residues. V gave up 5 bases and J gave up 10 bases; unmatched junction bases: 14. The CDR3 is CASSPGTGGVSSQYF. CDR3 nucleotide sequence: TGTGCCAGCAGCCCCGGGACAGGTGGGGTGAGTTCGCAGTATTTT.

The CDR3 is CASSLVGNPEKLFF. Here the CDR3 DNA reads TGTGCCAGCAGCTTAGTGGGCAATCCGGAAAAACTGTTTTTT. The genes are TRBV7-2 and TRBJ1-4, with D uncertain. CDR1 is SGHTA and CDR2 is FQGNSA in the germline V gene. Between the trimmed V and J ends, which lost 1 base and 8 bases, there was a span of 11 bases. The CDR3 has 14 amino acids.

This chain joins TRBV5-1 and TRBJ1-4; D is possibly TRBD1 (5 bases). Germline CDR1 and CDR2: SGHRS and YFSETQ. CDR3 length: 15 amino acids. Trimming removed 4 bases from V and 7 bases from J, with 17 bases in between. The chain's CDR3 is CASSVTGTLTEKLFF. The CDR3, as DNA: TGCGCCAGCAGCGTAACCGGGACTTTGACTGAAAAACTGTTTTTT.